This TCR beta chain was sequenced for a study of T cell changes during pregnancy in multiple sclerosis. V lost 3 bases and J lost 1, with 10 bases in between. CDR1 is SGHRS and CDR2 is YFSETQ in the germline V gene. CDR3 length: 14 amino acids. The assay was immunoSEQ multiplex PCR, and TCRdb's table has in-frame clones only and misses some. The data hold some 44,000 clones, with 70% to 90% observed a single time. The material sequenced was CD4+ T cells from peripheral blood mononuclear cells, taken after pregnancy. This TCR was recovered from a female donor with multiple sclerosis, enrolled in a pregnancy study. This chain uses TRBV5-1 with TRBJ2-5; D is perhaps TRBD1 (6 bases). The CDR3 DNA sequence: TGCGCCAGCAGCTGGGGGACAACCCAAGAGACCCAGTACTTC. It translates to CASSWGTTQETQYF.